These T cell receptor beta chains were read from a single sample in a study of cytomegalovirus exposure and HLA in healthy donors. The method was immunoSEQ multiplex PCR; TCRdb's version includes in-frame clones alone and lacks a portion of them. The profile shows 95,000 to 110,000 clones, roughly 82% of them singletons. The specimen was PBMCs. Receptors were obtained from a man aged 25 to 40 in good health and CMV-seropositive. Both conserved end residues are part of each CDR3. The order of the fields is J gene, V gene, clone size, D gene, CDR3 protein, CDR3 DNA. The D gene is left open where the match is weak. Not every row has a clone size; where given, it reads once, few, many or a size class.

J gene: TRBJ1-2; V gene: TRBV4-1; clone size: -; D gene: -; CDR3 protein: CASSQVYRKANYGYTF; CDR3 DNA: TGCGCCAGCAGCCAGGTGTACAGGAAAGCTAACTATGGCTACACCTTC
J gene: TRBJ2-5; V gene: TRBV6-1; clone size: few; D gene: TRBD1; CDR3 protein: CASRPTGGWETQYF; CDR3 DNA: TGTGCCAGCAGGCCGACAGGGGGCTGGGAGACCCAGTACTTC
J gene: TRBJ2-3; V gene: TRBV5-1; clone size: -; D gene: TRBD2; CDR3 protein: CASSLTSGTDTQYF; CDR3 DNA: TGCGCCAGCAGCTTAACTAGCGGCACAGATACGCAGTATTTT
J gene: TRBJ2-1; V gene: TRBV5-1; clone size: -; D gene: TRBD1; CDR3 protein: CASLTGVGNEQFF; CDR3 DNA: TGCGCCAGCTTAACAGGGGTTGGCAATGAGCAGTTCTTC
J gene: TRBJ2-5; V gene: TRBV5-4; clone size: -; D gene: -; CDR3 protein: CASSASGIPWEQYF; CDR3 DNA: TGTGCCAGCAGCGCCTCGGGTATACCTTGGGAGCAGTACTTC
J gene: TRBJ2-7; V gene: TRBV6-1; clone size: -; D gene: -; CDR3 protein: CATIRDTVSYEQYF; CDR3 DNA: TGTGCCACGATCCGGGACACCGTCTCCTACGAGCAGTACTTC
J gene: TRBJ1-6; V gene: TRBV4-1; clone size: -; D gene: -; CDR3 protein: CASSQPGTREPLHF; CDR3 DNA: TGCGCCAGCAGCCAGCCCGGGACAAGGGAACCCCTCCACTTT
J gene: TRBJ1-5; V gene: TRBV19; clone size: -; D gene: TRBD1; CDR3 protein: CASSIMGQGQPQHF; CDR3 DNA: TGTGCCAGTAGTATTATGGGACAGGGACAGCCCCAGCATTTT
J gene: TRBJ1-6; V gene: TRBV6-1; clone size: -; D gene: TRBD1; CDR3 protein: CASSESTGARSPLHF; CDR3 DNA: TGTGCCAGCAGTGAAAGTACAGGGGCCCGATCACCCCTCCACTTT
J gene: TRBJ2-1; V gene: TRBV19; clone size: -; D gene: TRBD2; CDR3 protein: CASSIGGGAGEQFF; CDR3 DNA: TGTGCCAGTAGTATTGGCGGGGGGGCCGGGGAGCAGTTCTTC
J gene: TRBJ1-6; V gene: TRBV7-9; clone size: few; D gene: -; CDR3 protein: CASSGSTYSPLHF; CDR3 DNA: TGTGCCAGCAGCGGATCGACATATTCACCCCTCCACTTT
J gene: TRBJ2-1; V gene: TRBV18; clone size: -; D gene: -; CDR3 protein: CASSPAGAGNEQFF; CDR3 DNA: TGTGCCAGCTCACCAGCGGGGGCGGGTAATGAGCAGTTCTTC
J gene: TRBJ1-4; V gene: TRBV9; clone size: -; D gene: -; CDR3 protein: CASSGGTNSNEKLFF; CDR3 DNA: TGTGCCAGCAGCGGGGGGACAAATTCTAATGAAAAACTGTTTTTT
J gene: TRBJ1-2; V gene: TRBV7-9; clone size: once; D gene: -; CDR3 protein: CSSSLAGGGNYGYTF; CDR3 DNA: TGTTCCAGCAGCTTAGCGGGAGGCGGAAACTATGGCTACACCTTC
J gene: TRBJ2-4; V gene: TRBV30; clone size: -; D gene: -; CDR3 protein: CAWIGPQATLAKNSQYF; CDR3 DNA: TGTGCCTGGATAGGTCCCCAGGCAACCCTAGCCAAAAACAGTCAGTACTTC
J gene: TRBJ2-7; V gene: TRBV7-8; clone size: -; D gene: -; CDR3 protein: CASSLVQGPYEQYF; CDR3 DNA: TGTGCCAGCAGCTTAGTACAGGGCCCCTACGAGCAGTACTTC
J gene: TRBJ2-7; V gene: TRBV7-9; clone size: -; D gene: -; CDR3 protein: CASSTDRRLYEQYF; CDR3 DNA: TGTGCCAGCAGCACCGACAGGAGACTCTACGAGCAGTACTTC
J gene: TRBJ2-6; V gene: TRBV6-5; clone size: few; D gene: -; CDR3 protein: CASMGRIGANGLTF; CDR3 DNA: TGTGCCAGCATGGGGAGGATAGGGGCCAACGGCCTGACTTTC
J gene: TRBJ1-2; V gene: TRBV9; clone size: -; D gene: -; CDR3 protein: CASSPGAAGYTF; CDR3 DNA: TGTGCCAGCAGCCCTGGAGCGGCTGGCTACACCTTC
J gene: TRBJ1-2; V gene: TRBV7-2; clone size: -; D gene: -; CDR3 protein: CASSLSPTGNYGYTF; CDR3 DNA: TGTGCCAGCAGCTTATCCCCGACAGGAAACTATGGCTACACCTTC
J gene: TRBJ2-7; V gene: TRBV25-1; clone size: -; D gene: -; CDR3 protein: CATSGTGLSYEQYF; CDR3 DNA: TGTGCCACCTCCGGGACGGGACTCTCCTACGAGCAGTACTTC
J gene: TRBJ1-2; V gene: TRBV7-8; clone size: -; D gene: TRBD1; CDR3 protein: CASSGLTGSDGYTF; CDR3 DNA: TGTGCCAGCAGCGGCCTGACAGGGTCCGATGGCTACACCTTC
J gene: TRBJ2-1; V gene: TRBV18; clone size: -; D gene: -; CDR3 protein: CASSRLPRGNEQFF; CDR3 DNA: TGTGCCAGCTCGAGACTACCGAGAGGCAATGAGCAGTTCTTC
J gene: TRBJ2-5; V gene: TRBV5-6; clone size: -; D gene: -; CDR3 protein: CASSFEQQETQYF; CDR3 DNA: TGTGCCAGCAGCTTTGAACAGCAAGAGACCCAGTACTTC
J gene: TRBJ1-4; V gene: TRBV18; clone size: -; D gene: -; CDR3 protein: CASSRRTVATNEKLFF; CDR3 DNA: TGTGCCAGCTCAAGGCGGACAGTTGCAACTAATGAAAAACTGTTTTTT
J gene: TRBJ2-7; V gene: TRBV4-1; clone size: -; D gene: -; CDR3 protein: CASSQPGGQYEQYF; CDR3 DNA: TGCGCCAGCAGCCAACCGGGGGGCCAGTACGAGCAGTACTTC
J gene: TRBJ2-7; V gene: TRBV4-1; clone size: -; D gene: -; CDR3 protein: CASSQRTVGYEQYF; CDR3 DNA: TGCGCCAGCAGCCAAAGGACAGTGGGCTACGAGCAGTACTTC
J gene: TRBJ1-1; V gene: TRBV29-1; clone size: few; D gene: TRBD1; CDR3 protein: CSGKQGNTEAFF; CDR3 DNA: TGCAGCGGAAAACAGGGGAATACTGAAGCTTTCTTT
J gene: TRBJ2-1; V gene: TRBV6-1; clone size: -; D gene: -; CDR3 protein: CASRLDVLSYNEQFF; CDR3 DNA: TGTGCCAGCAGACTCGATGTCCTCTCCTACAATGAGCAGTTCTTC
J gene: TRBJ2-2; V gene: TRBV11-3; clone size: -; D gene: TRBD1; CDR3 protein: CASSLSDRGLGELFF; CDR3 DNA: TGTGCCAGCAGCTTAAGTGACAGGGGGCTGGGGGAGCTGTTTTTT
J gene: TRBJ2-5; V gene: TRBV7-6; clone size: -; D gene: TRBD1; CDR3 protein: CASSFVLAGTGVGETQYF; CDR3 DNA: TGTGCCAGCAGCTTCGTATTAGCCGGGACAGGGGTCGGCGAGACCCAGTACTTC
J gene: TRBJ1-2; V gene: TRBV6-1; clone size: -; D gene: TRBD1; CDR3 protein: CASSAKIQGRDLGTF; CDR3 DNA: TGTGCCAGCAGTGCTAAAATACAGGGGCGCGATTTAGGCACCTTC
J gene: TRBJ2-7; V gene: TRBV11-3; clone size: -; D gene: -; CDR3 protein: CASSLAQTYEQYF; CDR3 DNA: TGTGCCAGCAGCTTAGCACAGACCTACGAGCAGTACTTC
J gene: TRBJ1-2; V gene: TRBV6-1; clone size: -; D gene: -; CDR3 protein: CASKRTETEGYTF; CDR3 DNA: TGTGCCAGCAAACGGACAGAGACGGAGGGCTACACCTTC
J gene: TRBJ2-3; V gene: TRBV7-9; clone size: few; D gene: -; CDR3 protein: CASEPLRGADTQYF; CDR3 DNA: TGTGCCAGCGAACCCCTCAGGGGCGCAGATACGCAGTATTTT
J gene: TRBJ2-1; V gene: TRBV15; clone size: -; D gene: -; CDR3 protein: CATSRDLSNEQFF; CDR3 DNA: TGTGCCACCAGCAGAGATCTGAGCAATGAGCAGTTCTTC
J gene: TRBJ1-3; V gene: TRBV19; clone size: few; D gene: -; CDR3 protein: CASSISHYSGNTIYF; CDR3 DNA: TGTGCCAGTAGTATAAGTCACTACTCTGGAAACACCATATATTTT